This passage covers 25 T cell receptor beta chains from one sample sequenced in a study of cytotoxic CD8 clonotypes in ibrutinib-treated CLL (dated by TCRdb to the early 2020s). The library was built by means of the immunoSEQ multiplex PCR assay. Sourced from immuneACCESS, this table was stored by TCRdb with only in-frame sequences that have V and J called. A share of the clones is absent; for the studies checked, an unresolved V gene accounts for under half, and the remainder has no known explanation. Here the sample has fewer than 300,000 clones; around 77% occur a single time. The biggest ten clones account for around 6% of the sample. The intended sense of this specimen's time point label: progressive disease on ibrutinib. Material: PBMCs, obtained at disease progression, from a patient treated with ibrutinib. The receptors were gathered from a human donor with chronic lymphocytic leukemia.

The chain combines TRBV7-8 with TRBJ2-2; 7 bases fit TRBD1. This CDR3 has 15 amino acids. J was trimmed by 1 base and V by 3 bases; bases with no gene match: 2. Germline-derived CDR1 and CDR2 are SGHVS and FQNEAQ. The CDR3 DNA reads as TGTGCCAGCAGCTTTCGACAGGGGAACACCGGGGAGCTGTTTTTT. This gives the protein CASSFRQGNTGELFF.

The CDR3 sequence: CASRGTSGRNEQYF. CDR3 bases: TGTGCCAGCAGAGGGACTAGCGGGAGGAACGAGCAGTACTTC. This chain joins TRBV2 and TRBJ2-7, with 15 bases identical to TRBD2. V shed 6 bases and J 5 bases; nucleotides not matched to a gene: 2. Germline assignment: CDR1 SNHLY and CDR2 FYNNEI. This CDR3 has 14 amino acids. The full variable domain, its missing parts supplied by reference TRBV2 and TRBJ2-7, is EPEVTQTPSHQVTQMGQEVILRCVPISNHLYFYWYRQILGQKVEFLVSFYNNEISEKSEIFDDQFSVERPDGSNFTLKIRSTKLEDSAMYFCASRGTSGRNEQYFGPGTRLTVT.

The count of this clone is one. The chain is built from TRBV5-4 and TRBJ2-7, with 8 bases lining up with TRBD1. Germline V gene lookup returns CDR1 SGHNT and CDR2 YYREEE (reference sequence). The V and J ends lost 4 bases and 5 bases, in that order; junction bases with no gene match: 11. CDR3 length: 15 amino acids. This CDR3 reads CASSVAFRTGNEQYF. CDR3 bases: TGTGCCAGCAGCGTGGCTTTTCGGACAGGGAACGAGCAGTACTTC.

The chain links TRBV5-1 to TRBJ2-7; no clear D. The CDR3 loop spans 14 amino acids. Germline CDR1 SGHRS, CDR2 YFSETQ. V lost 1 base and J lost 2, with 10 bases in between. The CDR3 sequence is CASSLFPIPYEQYF. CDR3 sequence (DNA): TGCGCCAGCAGCTTGTTTCCAATCCCCTACGAGCAGTACTTC. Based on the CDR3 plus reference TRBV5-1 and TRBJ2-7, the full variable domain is KAGVTQTPRYLIKTRGQQVTLSCSPISGHRSVSWYQQTPGQGLQFLFEYFSETQRNKGNFPGRFSGRQFSNSRSEMNVSTLELGDSALYLCASSLFPIPYEQYFGPGTRLTVT.

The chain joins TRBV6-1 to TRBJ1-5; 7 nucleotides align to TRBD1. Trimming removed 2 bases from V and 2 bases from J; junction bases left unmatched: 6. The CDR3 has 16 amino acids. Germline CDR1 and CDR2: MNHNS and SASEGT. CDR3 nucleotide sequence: TGTGCCAGCAGTGAACCAGGGGGAATGGGCAATCAGCCCCAGCATTTT. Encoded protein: CASSEPGGMGNQPQHF.

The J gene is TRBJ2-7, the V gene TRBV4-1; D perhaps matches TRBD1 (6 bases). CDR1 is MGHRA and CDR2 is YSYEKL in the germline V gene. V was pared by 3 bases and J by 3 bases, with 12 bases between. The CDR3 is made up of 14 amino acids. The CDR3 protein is CASSQAGAIYEQYF. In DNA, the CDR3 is TGCGCCAGCAGCCAGGCAGGGGCGATCTACGAGCAGTACTTC.

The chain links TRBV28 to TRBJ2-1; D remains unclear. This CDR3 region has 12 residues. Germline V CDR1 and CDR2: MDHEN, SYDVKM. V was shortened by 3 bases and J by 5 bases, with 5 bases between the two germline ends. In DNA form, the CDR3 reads TGTGCCAGCAGTTTTGGAGACAATGAGCAGTTCTTC. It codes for CASSFGDNEQFF.

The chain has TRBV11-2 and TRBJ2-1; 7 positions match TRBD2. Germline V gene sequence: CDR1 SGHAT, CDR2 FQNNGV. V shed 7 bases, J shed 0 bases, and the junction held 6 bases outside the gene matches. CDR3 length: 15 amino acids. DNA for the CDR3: TGTGCCAGCACCGCTGGGGGGGTCTCCTACAATGAGCAGTTCTTC. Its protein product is CASTAGGVSYNEQFF.

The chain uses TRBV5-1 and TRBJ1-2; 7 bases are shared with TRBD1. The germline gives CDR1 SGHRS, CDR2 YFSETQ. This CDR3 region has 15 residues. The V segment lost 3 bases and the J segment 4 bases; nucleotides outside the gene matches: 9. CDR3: CASSSNRQGSYGYTF. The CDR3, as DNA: TGCGCCAGCAGCTCTAATCGACAGGGAAGCTATGGCTACACCTTC.

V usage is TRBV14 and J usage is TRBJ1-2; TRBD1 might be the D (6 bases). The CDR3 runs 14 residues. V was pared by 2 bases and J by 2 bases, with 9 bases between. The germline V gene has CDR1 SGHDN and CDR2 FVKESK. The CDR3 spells CASSQQGINYGYTF. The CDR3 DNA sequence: TGTGCCAGCAGCCAACAGGGGATAAACTATGGCTACACCTTC.

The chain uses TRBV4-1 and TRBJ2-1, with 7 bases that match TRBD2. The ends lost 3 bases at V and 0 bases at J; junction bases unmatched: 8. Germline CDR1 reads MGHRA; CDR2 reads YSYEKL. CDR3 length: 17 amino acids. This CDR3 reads CASSQPRWGGSYNEQFF. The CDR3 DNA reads TGCGCCAGCAGCCAGCCCCGGTGGGGGGGCTCCTACAATGAGCAGTTCTTC.

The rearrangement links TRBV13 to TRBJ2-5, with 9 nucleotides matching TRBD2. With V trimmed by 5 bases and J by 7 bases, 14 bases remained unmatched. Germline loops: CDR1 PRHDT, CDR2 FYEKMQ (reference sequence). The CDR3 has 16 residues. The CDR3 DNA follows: TGTGCCAGCAGCCCTAAAGGGCGAGCGGGAGGTGCGACCCAGTACTTC. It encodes CASSPKGRAGGATQYF.

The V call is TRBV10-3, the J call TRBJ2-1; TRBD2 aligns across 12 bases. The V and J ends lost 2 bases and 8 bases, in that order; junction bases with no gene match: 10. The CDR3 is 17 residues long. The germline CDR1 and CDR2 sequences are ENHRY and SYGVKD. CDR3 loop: CAISEPLSSGGADEQFF. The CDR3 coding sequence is TGTGCCATCAGTGAGCCGCTGTCTAGCGGGGGGGCCGATGAGCAGTTCTTC.

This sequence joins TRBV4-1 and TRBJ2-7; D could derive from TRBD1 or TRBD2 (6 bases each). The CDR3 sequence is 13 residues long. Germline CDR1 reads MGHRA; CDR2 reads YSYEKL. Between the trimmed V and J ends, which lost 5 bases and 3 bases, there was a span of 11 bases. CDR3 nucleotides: TGCGCCAGCAGCTACGGGGGCGACTACGAGCAGTACTTC. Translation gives CASSYGGDYEQYF.

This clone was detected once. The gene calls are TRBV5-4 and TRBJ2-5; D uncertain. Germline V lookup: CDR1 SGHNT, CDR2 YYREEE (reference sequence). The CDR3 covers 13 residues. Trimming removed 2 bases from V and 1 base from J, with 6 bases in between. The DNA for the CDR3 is TGTGCCAGCAGCTTCCCCTCCCAAGAGACCCAGTACTTC. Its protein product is CASSFPSQETQYF.

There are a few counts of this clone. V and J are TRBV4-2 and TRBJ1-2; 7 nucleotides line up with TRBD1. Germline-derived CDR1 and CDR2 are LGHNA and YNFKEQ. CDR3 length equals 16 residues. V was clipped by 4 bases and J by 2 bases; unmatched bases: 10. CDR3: CASSPRQGGRNYGYTF. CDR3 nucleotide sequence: TGTGCCAGCAGCCCCCGACAGGGAGGGAGGAACTATGGCTACACCTTC.

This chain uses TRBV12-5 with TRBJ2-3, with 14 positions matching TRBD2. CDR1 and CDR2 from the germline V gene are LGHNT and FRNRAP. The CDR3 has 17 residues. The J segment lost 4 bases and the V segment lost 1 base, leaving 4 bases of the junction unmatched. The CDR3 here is CASGLGLAGGRSDTQYF. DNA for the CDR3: TGTGCTAGTGGTTTGGGACTAGCGGGGGGGAGGTCAGATACGCAGTATTTT.

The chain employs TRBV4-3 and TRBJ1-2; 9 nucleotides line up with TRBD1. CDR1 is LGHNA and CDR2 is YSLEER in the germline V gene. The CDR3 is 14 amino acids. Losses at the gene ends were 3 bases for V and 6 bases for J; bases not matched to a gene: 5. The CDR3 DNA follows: TGCGCCAGCAGCCACCCGGACAGGGGTGATGGCTACACCTTC. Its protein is CASSHPDRGDGYTF.

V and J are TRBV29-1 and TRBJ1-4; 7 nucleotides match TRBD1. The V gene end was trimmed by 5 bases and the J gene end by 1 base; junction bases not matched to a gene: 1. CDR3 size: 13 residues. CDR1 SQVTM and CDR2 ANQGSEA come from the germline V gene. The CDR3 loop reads CSVRQGTNEKLFF. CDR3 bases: TGCAGCGTTAGACAGGGAACTAATGAAAAACTGTTTTTT.

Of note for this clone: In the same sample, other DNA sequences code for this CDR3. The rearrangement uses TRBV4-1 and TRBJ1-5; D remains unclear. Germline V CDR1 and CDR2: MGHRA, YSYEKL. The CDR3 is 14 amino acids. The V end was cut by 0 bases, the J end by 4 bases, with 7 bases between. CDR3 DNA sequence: TGCGCCAGCAGCCAAGAATACTCAAATCAGCCCCAGCATTTT. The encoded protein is CASSQEYSNQPQHF.

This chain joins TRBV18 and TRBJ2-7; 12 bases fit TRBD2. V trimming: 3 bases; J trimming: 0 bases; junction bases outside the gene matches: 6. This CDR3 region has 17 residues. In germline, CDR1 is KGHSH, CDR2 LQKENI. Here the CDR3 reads CASSPGTSGFHSYEQYF. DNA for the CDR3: TGTGCCAGCTCACCGGGGACTAGCGGGTTCCACTCCTACGAGCAGTACTTC.

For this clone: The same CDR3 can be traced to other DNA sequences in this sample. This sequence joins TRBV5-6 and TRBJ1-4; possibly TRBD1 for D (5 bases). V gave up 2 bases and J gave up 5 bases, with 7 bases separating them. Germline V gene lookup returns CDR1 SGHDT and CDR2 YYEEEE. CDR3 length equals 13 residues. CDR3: CASSFRANEKLFF. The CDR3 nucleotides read TGTGCCAGCAGCTTCAGGGCGAATGAAAAACTGTTTTTT.

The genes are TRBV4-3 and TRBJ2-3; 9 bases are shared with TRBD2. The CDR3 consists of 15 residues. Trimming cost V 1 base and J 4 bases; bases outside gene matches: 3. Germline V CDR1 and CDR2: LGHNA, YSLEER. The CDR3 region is CASSQARTSADTQYF. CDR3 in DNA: TGCGCCAGCAGCCAAGCTCGGACTAGCGCAGATACGCAGTATTTT.

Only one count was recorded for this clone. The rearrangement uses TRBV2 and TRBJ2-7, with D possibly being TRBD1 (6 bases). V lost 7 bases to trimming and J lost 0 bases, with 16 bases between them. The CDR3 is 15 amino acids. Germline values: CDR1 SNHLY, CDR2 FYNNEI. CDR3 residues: CASKVAGTPSYEQYF. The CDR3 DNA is TGTGCCAGCAAAGTAGCCGGGACACCCTCCTACGAGCAGTACTTC.

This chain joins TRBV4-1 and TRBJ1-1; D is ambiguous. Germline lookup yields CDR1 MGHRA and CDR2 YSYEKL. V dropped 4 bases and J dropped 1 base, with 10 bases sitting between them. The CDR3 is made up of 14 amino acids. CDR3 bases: TGCGCCAGCAGCCGGAGCCCTACGAACACTGAAGCTTTCTTT. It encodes CASSRSPTNTEAFF.